This TCR beta chain emerged from a study of cytomegalovirus exposure and HLA in healthy donors. General observations from the study: 150 or so TCR beta chains were listed as cytomegalovirus-associated.

Germline-derived CDR1 and CDR2 are SEHNR and FQNEAQ (reference sequence). J lost 5 bases, V lost 5 bases, and 3 bases had no gene match. This CDR3 has 14 residues. The PCR was carried out with 60 Vbeta primers and 13 Jbeta primers. Assay: immunoSEQ multiplex PCR; the TCRdb copy retains only in-frame clones and omits some. The table lists under 200,000 clones, roughly 80% of them singletons. A note on this clone: The antigen remains undetermined.

Material: PBMCs. The receptor was isolated from a man aged 35 to 55 in good health and CMV-seronegative. The rearrangement joins TRBV7-9 to TRBJ1-4; 9 bases line up with TRBD1. The chain's CDR3 is CASSRQGGNEKLFF. For the CDR3, the DNA is TGTGCCAGCAGCCGACAGGGGGGGAATGAAAAACTGTTTTTT.